This paragraph covers one TCR beta chain sequence. What it recognizes is unknown. This record comes from a study of circulating and synovial CD4+ cells in juvenile arthritis. Regarding the study as a whole: Measured synovium overlap likely understates the true shared repertoire. Compared with bulk blood, circulating pathogenic-like lymphocytes shared substantially more CDR3 sequences with synovial T cells. These repertoires were less diverse than bulk blood CD4 repertoires. Bulk blood CD4 samples held at least an order of magnitude more or fewer genomes than CPL.

With 0 bases clipped from V and 4 bases from J, the junction kept 12 bases outside the gene matches. The CDR3 is made up of 18 amino acids. Looked up from germline, CDR1 is SGHAT and CDR2 is FQNNGV. Sequencing was performed with immunoSEQ multiplex PCR; in TCRdb, only in-frame clones are kept and a portion is missing. In the table there are around 35,000 clones, 95% to 96% of which are singletons. Sequencing was done on a sample of CD4+ T cells from blood. V is TRBV11-2 and J is TRBJ2-5; TRBD1 matches at 9 bases. This clonotype was sampled from a human donor with juvenile idiopathic arthritis. The CDR3 DNA follows: TGTGCCAGCAGCTTAGATTACGTCCCGACAGGGGGTGGAGAGACCCAGTACTTC. Amino acid sequence: CASSLDYVPTGGGETQYF.